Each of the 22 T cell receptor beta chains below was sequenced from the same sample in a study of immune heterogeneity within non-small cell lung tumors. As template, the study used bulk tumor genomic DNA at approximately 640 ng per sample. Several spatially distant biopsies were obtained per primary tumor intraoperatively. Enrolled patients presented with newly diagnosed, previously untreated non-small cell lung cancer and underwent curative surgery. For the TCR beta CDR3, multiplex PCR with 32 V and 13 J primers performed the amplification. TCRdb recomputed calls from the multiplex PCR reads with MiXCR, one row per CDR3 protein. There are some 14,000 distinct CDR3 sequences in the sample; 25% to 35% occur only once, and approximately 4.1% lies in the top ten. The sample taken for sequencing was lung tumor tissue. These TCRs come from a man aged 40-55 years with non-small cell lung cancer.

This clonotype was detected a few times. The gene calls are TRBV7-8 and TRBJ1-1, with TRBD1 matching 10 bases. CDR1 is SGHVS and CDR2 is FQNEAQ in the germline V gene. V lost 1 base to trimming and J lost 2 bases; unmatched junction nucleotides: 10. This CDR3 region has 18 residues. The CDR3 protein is CASSLVIGTGDVNTEAFF. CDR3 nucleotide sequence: TGTGCCAGCAGCTTAGTAATCGGGACAGGGGACGTTAACACTGAAGCTTTCTTT.

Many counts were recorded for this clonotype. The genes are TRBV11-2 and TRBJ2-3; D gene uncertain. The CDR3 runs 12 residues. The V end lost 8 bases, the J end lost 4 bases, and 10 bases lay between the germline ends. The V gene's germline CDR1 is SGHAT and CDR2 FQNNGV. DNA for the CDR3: TGTGCCAGCCTCGCGCGGTCAGATACGCAGTATTTT. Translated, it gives CASLARSDTQYF. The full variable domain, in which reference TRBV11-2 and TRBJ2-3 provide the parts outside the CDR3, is EAGVAQSPRYKIIEKRQSVAFWCNPISGHATLYWYQQILGQGPKLLIQFQNNGVVDDSQLPKDRFSAERLKGVDSTLKIQPAKLEDSAVYLCASLARSDTQYFGPGTRLTVL.

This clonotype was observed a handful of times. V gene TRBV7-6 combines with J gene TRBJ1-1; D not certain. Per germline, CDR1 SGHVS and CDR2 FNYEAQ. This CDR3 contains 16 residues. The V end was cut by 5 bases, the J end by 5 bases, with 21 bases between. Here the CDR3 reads CASSPGPFRLRTEAFF. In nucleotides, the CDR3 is TGTGCCAGCAGCCCCGGCCCCTTTCGCCTCAGGACTGAAGCTTTCTTT.

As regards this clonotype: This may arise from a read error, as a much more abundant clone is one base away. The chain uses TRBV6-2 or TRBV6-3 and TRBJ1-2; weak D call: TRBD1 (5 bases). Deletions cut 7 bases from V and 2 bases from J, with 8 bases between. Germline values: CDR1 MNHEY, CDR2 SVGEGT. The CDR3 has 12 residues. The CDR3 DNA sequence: TGTGCCAGCAAGGCAGGGAACTATGGCTACACCTTC. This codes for CASKAGNYGYTF.

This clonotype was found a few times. CDR3 residues: CASSPASGFRYNEQFF. In DNA form, the CDR3 reads TGTGCCAGCAGCCCCGCCTCTGGGTTCCGATACAATGAGCAGTTCTTC. This chain uses TRBV7-9 with TRBJ2-1; D is unclear. The V and J ends lost 5 bases and 4 bases respectively, with 18 bases between them. CDR3 length: 16 residues. Germline V gene data show CDR1 as SEHNR and CDR2 as FQNEAQ (reference sequence).

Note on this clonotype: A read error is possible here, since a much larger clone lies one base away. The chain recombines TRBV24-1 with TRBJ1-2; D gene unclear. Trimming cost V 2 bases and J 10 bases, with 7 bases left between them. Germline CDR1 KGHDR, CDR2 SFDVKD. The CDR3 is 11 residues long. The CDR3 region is CATSDSYYYTF. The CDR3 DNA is TGTGCCACCAGTGATTCGTATTACTACACCTTC.

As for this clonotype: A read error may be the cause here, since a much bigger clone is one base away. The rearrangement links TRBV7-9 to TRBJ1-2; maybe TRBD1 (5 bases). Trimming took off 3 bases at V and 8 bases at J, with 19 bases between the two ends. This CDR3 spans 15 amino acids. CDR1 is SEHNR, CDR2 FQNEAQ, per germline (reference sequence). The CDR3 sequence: CASSLGIGTNVGYTF. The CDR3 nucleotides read TGTGCCAGCAGCTTGGGGATAGGGACCAACGTAGGCTACACCTTC.

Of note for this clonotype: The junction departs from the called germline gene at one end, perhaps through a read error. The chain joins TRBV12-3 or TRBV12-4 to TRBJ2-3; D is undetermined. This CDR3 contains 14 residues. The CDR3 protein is CASGLGDPPDTQYF. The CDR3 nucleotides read TGTGCCAGCGGTTTGGGCGACCCCCCAGATACGCAGTATTTT.

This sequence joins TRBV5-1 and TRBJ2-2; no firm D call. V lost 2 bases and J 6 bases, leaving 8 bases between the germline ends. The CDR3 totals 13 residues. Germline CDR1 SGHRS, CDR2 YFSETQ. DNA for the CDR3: TGCGCCAGCAGCTTCCTGGGGTCCGGGGAGCTGTTTTTT. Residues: CASSFLGSGELFF.

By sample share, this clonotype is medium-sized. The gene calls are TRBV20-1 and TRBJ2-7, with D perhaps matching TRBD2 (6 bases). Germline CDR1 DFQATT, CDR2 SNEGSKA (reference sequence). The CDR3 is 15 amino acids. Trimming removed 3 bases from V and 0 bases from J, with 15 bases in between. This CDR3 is CSARRWRENSYEQYF. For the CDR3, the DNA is TGCAGTGCTAGGCGGTGGCGGGAAAACTCCTACGAGCAGTACTTC.

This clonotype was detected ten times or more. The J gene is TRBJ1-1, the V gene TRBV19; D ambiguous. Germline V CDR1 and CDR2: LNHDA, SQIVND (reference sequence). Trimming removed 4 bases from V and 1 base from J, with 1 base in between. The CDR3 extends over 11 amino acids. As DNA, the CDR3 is TGTGCCAGTAGTAAGAACACTGAAGCTTTCTTT. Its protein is CASSKNTEAFF.

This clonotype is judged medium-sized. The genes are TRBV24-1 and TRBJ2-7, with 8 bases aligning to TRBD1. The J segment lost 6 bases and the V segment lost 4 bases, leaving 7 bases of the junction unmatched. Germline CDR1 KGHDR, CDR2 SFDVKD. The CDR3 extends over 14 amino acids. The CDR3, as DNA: TGTGCCACCAGTGACTCCGGACAGGGCCGCGAGCAGTACTTC. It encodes CATSDSGQGREQYF.

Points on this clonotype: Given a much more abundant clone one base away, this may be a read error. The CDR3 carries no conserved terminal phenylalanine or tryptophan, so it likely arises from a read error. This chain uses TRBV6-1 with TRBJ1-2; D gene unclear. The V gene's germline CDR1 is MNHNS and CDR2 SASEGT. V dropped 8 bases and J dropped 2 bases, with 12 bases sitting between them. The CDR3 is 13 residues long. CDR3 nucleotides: TGTGCCAGCGGAGCACCGGGGAACTATGGCTACACCCTC. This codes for CASGAPGNYGYTL.

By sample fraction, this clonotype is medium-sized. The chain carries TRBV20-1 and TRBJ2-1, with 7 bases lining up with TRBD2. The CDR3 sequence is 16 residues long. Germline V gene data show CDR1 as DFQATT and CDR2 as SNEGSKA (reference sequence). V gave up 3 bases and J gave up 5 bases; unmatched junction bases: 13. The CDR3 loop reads CSASFPGGRSNNEQFF. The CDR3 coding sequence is TGCAGTGCTAGTTTTCCTGGCGGGAGATCTAACAATGAGCAGTTCTTC.

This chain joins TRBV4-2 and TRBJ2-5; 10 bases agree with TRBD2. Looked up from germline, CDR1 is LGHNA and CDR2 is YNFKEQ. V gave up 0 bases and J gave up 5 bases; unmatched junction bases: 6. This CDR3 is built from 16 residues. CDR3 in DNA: TGTGCCAGCAGCCAAGAAGCAGTAGCGGGAGGTGAGACCCAGTACTTC. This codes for CASSQEAVAGGETQYF.

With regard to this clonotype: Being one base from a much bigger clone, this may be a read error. The CDR3 nucleotides read TGTGCCAGTAGCCCAATTGGGGGCGCAATCACAGATACGCGGTATTTT. Protein: CASSPIGGAITDTRYF. The rearrangement joins TRBV19 to TRBJ2-3, with D tentatively TRBD1 (6 bases). The germline V gene encodes CDR1 LNHDA and CDR2 SQIVND (reference sequence). CDR3 size: 16 residues.

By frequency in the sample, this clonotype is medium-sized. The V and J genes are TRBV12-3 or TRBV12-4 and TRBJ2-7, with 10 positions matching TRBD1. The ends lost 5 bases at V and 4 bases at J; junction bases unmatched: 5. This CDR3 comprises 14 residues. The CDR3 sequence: CASSPGGQGYEQYF. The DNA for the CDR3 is TGTGCCAGCAGTCCAGGGGGACAGGGGTACGAGCAGTACTTC.

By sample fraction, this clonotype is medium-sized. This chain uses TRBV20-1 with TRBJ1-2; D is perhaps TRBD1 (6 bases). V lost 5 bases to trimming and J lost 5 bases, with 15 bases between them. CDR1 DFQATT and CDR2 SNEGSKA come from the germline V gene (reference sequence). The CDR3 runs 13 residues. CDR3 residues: CSAFDRSFYGYTF. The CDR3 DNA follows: TGCAGTGCTTTCGACAGGAGTTTTTATGGCTACACCTTC.

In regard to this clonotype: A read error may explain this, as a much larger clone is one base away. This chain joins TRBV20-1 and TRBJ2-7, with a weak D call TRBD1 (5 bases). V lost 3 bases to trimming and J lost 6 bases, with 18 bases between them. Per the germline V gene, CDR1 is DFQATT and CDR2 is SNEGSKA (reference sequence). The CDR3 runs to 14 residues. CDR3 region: CSASVRARTCEQYF. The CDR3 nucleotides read TGCAGTGCTAGTGTCAGGGCCAGGACCTGCGAGCAGTACTTC.

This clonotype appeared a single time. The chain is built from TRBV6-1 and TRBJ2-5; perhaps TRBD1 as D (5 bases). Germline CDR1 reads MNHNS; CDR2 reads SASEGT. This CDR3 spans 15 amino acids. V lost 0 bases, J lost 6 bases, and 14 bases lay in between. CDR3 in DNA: TGTGCCAGCAGTGAAGCCGTGACAGAGGAACAGACCCAGTACTTC. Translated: CASSEAVTEEQTQYF.

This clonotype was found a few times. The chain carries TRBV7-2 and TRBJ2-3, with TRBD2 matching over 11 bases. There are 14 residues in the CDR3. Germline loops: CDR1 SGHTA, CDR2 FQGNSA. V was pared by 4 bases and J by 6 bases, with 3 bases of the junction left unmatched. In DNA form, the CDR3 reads TGTGCCAGCAGCTCGACTAGCGGGGCCGATACGCAGTATTTT. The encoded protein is CASSSTSGADTQYF.

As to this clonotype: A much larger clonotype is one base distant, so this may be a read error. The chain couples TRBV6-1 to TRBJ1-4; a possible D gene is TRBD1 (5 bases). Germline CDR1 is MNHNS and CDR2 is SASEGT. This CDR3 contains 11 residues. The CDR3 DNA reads TGTGCCAGCAGTGGGGAAACGGTCGGGGCTTTT. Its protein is CASSGETVGAF.